The 12 T cell receptor beta chains listed next were all sequenced from one sample in a study of T cells in Graves' hyperthyroidism and ophthalmopathy (dated by TCRdb to about 2019). The library was built by means of multiplex PCR. The sequencer listed for this sample is Illumina HiSeq 2000. TCR beta CDR3 regions were amplified from RNA transcripts. The first round of RT-PCR for the TCR CDR3 was performed with the HTBI primer set and the Qiagen OneStep RT-PCR kit. TCRdb applied fastp at Q25 and MiXCR to the public reads, then kept only in-frame beta chains. Each CDR3 protein appears once, grouped with its most common genes and DNA. In this sample the table shows some 420,000 distinct CDR3 sequences, roughly an eighth of which occur a single time. More than 4.5% of the sample is taken by the ten largest. The sample comprised blood. The receptor source for this set is a woman aged 18-35 years with Graves' hyperthyroidism.

This clonotype was found many times. The J gene is TRBJ2-1, the V gene TRBV7-2; TRBD2 aligns across 11 bases. Trimming at V came to 1 base and at J to 9 bases, leaving 8 bases not matched to a gene. The CDR3 covers 16 residues. Germline lookup yields CDR1 SGHTA and CDR2 FQGNSA. CDR3 sequence: CASSLGQVGLAGEQFF. In DNA form, the CDR3 reads TGTGCCAGCAGCTTAGGACAGGTTGGACTAGCGGGTGAGCAGTTCTTC.

This clonotype has at least ten counts. The chain carries TRBV6-1 and TRBJ1-5; D call uncertain. Deletions cut 0 bases from V and 4 bases from J, with 10 bases between. Per the germline V gene, CDR1 is MNHNS and CDR2 is SASEGT. The length of the CDR3 is 15 residues. The CDR3 spells CASSEAGQQNQPQHF. The CDR3 bases are TGTGCCAGCAGTGAAGCCGGGCAGCAAAATCAGCCCCAGCATTTT.

This clonotype was seen many times. The J gene is TRBJ2-1, the V gene TRBV7-9; 7 positions agree with TRBD2. Germline CDR1 and CDR2: SEHNR and FQNEAQ (reference sequence). After removal of 4 bases from V and 6 bases from J, the junction contained 15 bases not matched to a gene. The CDR3 has 17 residues. The CDR3 sequence: CASSYLFREVIGNEQFF. DNA for the CDR3: TGTGCCAGCAGCTATTTATTTCGGGAGGTAATTGGCAATGAGCAGTTCTTC.

This clonotype has ten or more counts. The chain links TRBV7-2 to TRBJ2-7; D is ambiguous. CDR3 size: 12 residues. With 5 bases removed from V and 7 bases from J, the gap between germline ends came to 12 bases. Germline assignment: CDR1 SGHTA and CDR2 FQGNSA. The CDR3, as DNA: TGTGCCAGCAGCCGGTTCCGTGGGGAGCAGTACTTC. This gives the protein CASSRFRGEQYF.

This clonotype occurred a few times. This chain connects TRBV2 to TRBJ2-3; D uncertain. The V end was cut by 6 bases, the J end by 0 bases, with 10 bases between. Germline CDR1 SNHLY, CDR2 FYNNEI. CDR3 length equals 14 residues. The CDR3 nucleotides read TGTGCCAGCAGGTACGGGTCTAGCACAGATACGCAGTATTTT. Translation gives CASRYGSSTDTQYF.

The chain combines TRBV19 with TRBJ1-5; D unresolved. This CDR3 is built from 13 residues. Germline V gene sequence: CDR1 LNHDA, CDR2 SQIVND (reference sequence). V was shortened by 7 bases and J by 0 bases, with 7 bases between the two germline ends. CDR3 sequence reads: CASKGYSNQPQHF. CDR3 nucleotides: TGTGCCAGTAAGGGATATAGCAATCAGCCCCAGCATTTT.

At least ten counts were recorded for this clonotype. The V and J genes are TRBV11-3 and TRBJ1-1, with D maybe TRBD1 (6 bases). The CDR3 is 14 amino acids. Per germline, CDR1 SGHNT and CDR2 YENEEA. The V gene lost 2 bases and the J gene lost 4 bases, with 11 bases spanning the gap. This CDR3 is CASSLWSGATEAFF. The CDR3 DNA reads as TGTGCCAGCAGCTTATGGTCGGGGGCCACTGAAGCTTTCTTT.

The sample holds many counts of this clonotype. The rearrangement joins TRBV28 to TRBJ2-1; D unclear. Trimming removed 2 bases at V and 10 bases at J, with 12 bases between. The CDR3 sequence is 13 residues long. The germline gives CDR1 MDHEN, CDR2 SYDVKM. Here the CDR3 DNA reads TGTGCCAGCAGTTTAGAATTCCCGTGGGAGCAGTTCTTC. Translated: CASSLEFPWEQFF.

This clonotype was detected ten times or more. V is TRBV7-2 and J is TRBJ1-5; the D is unclear. The CDR3 contains 15 residues. Germline values: CDR1 SGHTA, CDR2 FQGNSA. Trimming stripped 2 bases from V and 2 bases from J, with 10 bases between. CDR3 sequence (DNA): TGTGCCAGCAGCTTATCCGGGATCGGCAATCAGCCCCAGCATTTT. It specifies CASSLSGIGNQPQHF. The whole variable domain, filled in from reference TRBV7-2 and TRBJ1-5, reads GAGVSQSPSNKVTEKGKDVELRCDPISGHTALYWYRQSLGQGLEFLIYFQGNSAPDKSGLPSDRFSAERTGGSVSTLTIQRTQQEDSAVYLCASSLSGIGNQPQHFGDGTRLSIL.

This clonotype has ten or more counts. The CDR3 spells CASNPEGLNQPQHF. In DNA, the CDR3 is TGTGCCAGTAATCCGGAGGGCCTCAATCAGCCCCAGCATTTT. This chain connects TRBV19 to TRBJ1-5; D ambiguous. The ends were cut back, 7 bases at V and 3 bases at J, with 13 bases in the middle. The CDR3 totals 14 residues. Germline V gives CDR1 LNHDA, CDR2 SQIVND (reference sequence).

About this clonotype itself: One end of the junction varies from germline; a read error may be responsible. The rearrangement joins TRBV24-1 to TRBJ2-2, with D perhaps TRBD1 (5 bases). The CDR3 is 14 residues long. CDR1 is KGHDR and CDR2 is SFDVKD in the germline V gene. CDR3 region: CATNEAGNAGELFF. The CDR3 DNA follows: TGTGCCACCAACGAGGCAGGGAACGCCGGGGAGCTGTTTTTT.

At least ten counts were recorded for this clonotype. V and J are TRBV6-2 or TRBV6-3 and TRBJ2-5; the match to TRBD1 covers 7 bases. Germline CDR1 and CDR2: MNHEY and SVGEGT. The junction had 19 bases not matched to a gene; V was cut back by 1 base and J by 2 bases. This CDR3 region has 20 residues. The CDR3 loop is CASSYLIDRIRSGQQETQYF. The CDR3 DNA follows: TGTGCCAGCAGTTACTTGATTGATCGAATAAGATCGGGACAGCAAGAGACCCAGTACTTC.